The rows below give T cell receptor beta chains drawn from one sample of a study of blood T cell repertoires in COVID-19. The assay was immunoSEQ multiplex PCR, and TCRdb's table has in-frame clones only and misses some. The sample has around 320,000 clones, almost 90% seen once. Sequenced sample: PBMCs or T cells enriched from blood (not recorded which). The source is a woman under 30 with acute COVID-19. CDR3s include the opening cysteine and the closing phenylalanine or tryptophan. Each record gives: J gene, clone size, V gene, CDR3 length, D gene, CDR3 protein, CDR3 DNA. The D gene is left open where the match is weak. A clone size is listed for some rows: how often the clone was seen (once, few, many), or a class if it is expanded.

J: TRBJ1-3
size: NA
V: TRBV12-5
length: 19
D: NA
CDR3: CASGLVVIREYSSGNTIYF
DNA: TGTGCTAGTGGTTTGGTCGTGATTCGGGAATATAGCTCTGGAAACACCATATATTTT

J: TRBJ2-3
size: NA
V: TRBV28
length: 16
D: TRBD2
CDR3: CASSLGLVGSTDTQYF
DNA: TGTGCCAGCAGCCTCGGACTAGTGGGTTCCACAGATACGCAGTATTTT

J: TRBJ1-1
size: NA
V: TRBV7-9
length: 14
D: NA
CDR3: CASSTAGLNTEAFF
DNA: TGTGCCAGCAGTACCGCGGGCTTGAACACTGAAGCTTTCTTT

J: TRBJ2-7
size: NA
V: TRBV9
length: 16
D: TRBD2
CDR3: CASSVGGEGLSYEQYF
DNA: TGTGCCAGCAGCGTAGGTGGGGAGGGCCTCTCCTACGAGCAGTACTTC

J: TRBJ2-5
size: NA
V: TRBV3-1/TRBV3-2
length: 16
D: TRBD2
CDR3: CASSQYLAVRQETQYF
DNA: TGTGCCAGCAGCCAGTATCTAGCGGTCCGCCAAGAGACCCAGTACTTC

J: TRBJ2-6
size: NA
V: TRBV24-1
length: 17
D: NA
CDR3: CATSDRTPRSGANVLTF
DNA: TGTGCCACCAGTGATAGGACTCCCCGCTCTGGGGCCAACGTCCTGACTTTC

J: TRBJ2-2
size: NA
V: TRBV10-3
length: 15
D: TRBD1
CDR3: CAMAAGTVNTGELFF
DNA: TGTGCCATGGCCGCCGGGACAGTTAACACCGGGGAGCTGTTTTTT

J: TRBJ2-7
size: NA
V: TRBV27
length: 17
D: TRBD2
CDR3: CATPPQLAGGRSHEQYF
DNA: TGTGCCACCCCCCCCCAACTAGCGGGGGGCAGGTCTCACGAGCAGTACTTC

J: TRBJ1-5
size: once
V: TRBV7-9
length: 16
D: TRBD1
CDR3: CASSLGGQGPDQPQHF
DNA: TGTGCCAGCAGCTTAGGAGGACAGGGGCCCGATCAGCCCCAGCATTTT

J: TRBJ1-6
size: NA
V: TRBV5-6
length: 15
D: TRBD1
CDR3: CASSPGTGGAGSLHF
DNA: TGTGCCAGCAGCCCGGGGACAGGGGGCGCGGGGTCCCTCCACTTT

J: TRBJ2-2
size: NA
V: TRBV4-2
length: 17
D: TRBD2
CDR3: CASSPSGSKPNTGELFF
DNA: TGTGCCAGCAGCCCTAGCGGGAGTAAACCGAACACCGGGGAGCTGTTTTTT

J: TRBJ2-7
size: NA
V: TRBV7-7
length: 13
D: TRBD1
CDR3: CASSRGQAYEQYF
DNA: TGTGCTAGCAGCAGGGGACAGGCCTACGAGCAGTACTTC

J: TRBJ1-6
size: NA
V: TRBV6-5
length: 13
D: NA
CDR3: CASSYRASSPLHF
DNA: TGTGCCAGCAGTTACAGAGCGAGCTCACCCCTCCACTTT

J: TRBJ1-1
size: once
V: TRBV6-5
length: 13
D: NA
CDR3: CASNRGEDTEAFF
DNA: TGTGCCAGCAACCGAGGGGAGGACACTGAAGCTTTCTTT

J: TRBJ2-1
size: once
V: TRBV24-1
length: 16
D: NA
CDR3: CATSDLLQPGRNEQFF
DNA: TGTGCCACCAGTGATTTGCTGCAGCCAGGTCGTAATGAGCAGTTCTTC

J: TRBJ2-7
size: NA
V: TRBV6-5
length: 14
D: NA
CDR3: CASSPRGSSYEQYF
DNA: TGTGCCAGCAGCCCAAGAGGCAGCTCCTACGAGCAGTACTTC

J: TRBJ2-6
size: once
V: TRBV5-1
length: 14
D: NA
CDR3: CASNDNSGANVLTF
DNA: TGCGCCAGCAACGACAATTCTGGGGCCAACGTCCTGACTTTC

J: TRBJ1-1
size: NA
V: TRBV27
length: 13
D: NA
CDR3: CASSPGHYTEAFF
DNA: TGTGCCAGCAGTCCAGGACACTACACTGAAGCTTTCTTT

J: TRBJ2-5
size: NA
V: TRBV11-3
length: 14
D: NA
CDR3: CASSLPVGPETQYF
DNA: TGTGCCAGCAGCTTACCCGTTGGCCCAGAGACCCAGTACTTC

J: TRBJ2-7
size: NA
V: TRBV4-1
length: 13
D: NA
CDR3: CASSQDGTYEQYF
DNA: TGCGCCAGCAGCCAAGACGGGACCTACGAGCAGTACTTC

J: TRBJ1-2
size: NA
V: TRBV5-1
length: 14
D: TRBD1
CDR3: CASSPGQGDYGYTF
DNA: TGCGCCAGCAGCCCTGGACAGGGCGACTATGGCTACACCTTC

J: TRBJ2-1
size: NA
V: TRBV9
length: 17
D: TRBD2
CDR3: CASSPRPGTSDYNEQFF
DNA: TGTGCCAGCAGCCCCAGACCCGGGACTAGCGACTACAATGAGCAGTTCTTC

J: TRBJ2-1
size: once
V: TRBV18
length: 15
D: TRBD1
CDR3: CASSQTEDRYNEQFF
DNA: TGTGCCAGCTCACAAACTGAGGACAGGTACAATGAGCAGTTCTTC

J: TRBJ2-5
size: NA
V: TRBV19
length: 15
D: TRBD2
CDR3: CASSHLSGSSETQYF
DNA: TGTGCCAGTAGCCACCTTAGCGGGAGCAGTGAGACCCAGTACTTC

J: TRBJ2-1
size: NA
V: TRBV13
length: 13
D: NA
CDR3: CASSLVRPGEQFF
DNA: TGTGCCAGCAGCTTAGTCCGGCCGGGTGAGCAGTTCTTC

J: TRBJ1-3
size: NA
V: TRBV7-3
length: 15
D: NA
CDR3: CASSFDSYTGNTIYF
DNA: TGTGCCAGCAGTTTCGACAGCTACACTGGAAACACCATATATTTT

J: TRBJ1-4
size: NA
V: TRBV6-5
length: 15
D: NA
CDR3: CASSYSHLRNEKLFF
DNA: TGTGCCAGCAGTTACTCTCATCTCAGGAACGAAAAACTGTTTTTT

J: TRBJ2-1
size: NA
V: TRBV27
length: 15
D: TRBD2
CDR3: CASSFWSSGTNEQFF
DNA: TGTGCCAGCAGCTTTTGGTCTAGCGGGACGAATGAGCAGTTCTTC

J: TRBJ1-6
size: NA
V: TRBV19
length: 15
D: NA
CDR3: CASSMADFTNSPLHF
DNA: TGTGCCAGTAGTATGGCAGACTTTACTAATTCACCCCTCCACTTT

J: TRBJ2-1
size: NA
V: TRBV27
length: 13
D: TRBD2
CDR3: CATQRGSYNEQFF
DNA: TGTGCCACTCAGCGGGGCTCCTACAATGAGCAGTTCTTC

J: TRBJ1-2
size: NA
V: TRBV7-6
length: 14
D: NA
CDR3: CASSLGGPLYGYTF
DNA: TGTGCCAGCAGCTTAGGAGGTCCCCTCTATGGCTACACCTTC

J: TRBJ2-1
size: NA
V: TRBV12-3/TRBV12-4
length: 10
D: NA
CDR3: CASSNNEQFF
DNA: TGTGCCAGCTCCAACAATGAGCAGTTCTTC

J: TRBJ1-1
size: NA
V: TRBV9
length: 17
D: NA
CDR3: CASSVAVEAGKRTEAFF
DNA: TGTGCCAGCAGCGTAGCGGTAGAGGCAGGGAAAAGGACTGAAGCTTTCTTT

J: TRBJ1-2
size: few
V: TRBV19
length: 14
D: TRBD1
CDR3: CATQRGQGNYGYTF
DNA: TGTGCCACCCAAAGGGGACAGGGTAACTATGGCTACACCTTC

J: TRBJ2-5
size: NA
V: TRBV27
length: 17
D: TRBD2
CDR3: CASSLSRLAGGGETQYF
DNA: TGTGCCAGCAGTTTATCTCGACTAGCGGGAGGTGGGGAGACCCAGTACTTC

J: TRBJ2-1
size: once
V: TRBV7-6
length: 18
D: TRBD2
CDR3: CASSLAIGSGRAYNEQFF
DNA: TGTGCCAGCAGCTTAGCGATAGGTAGCGGGAGGGCCTACAATGAGCAGTTCTTC

J: TRBJ1-5
size: NA
V: TRBV19
length: 17
D: NA
CDR3: CASSMGGPRDSNQPQHF
DNA: TGTGCCAGTAGTATGGGGGGGCCCAGGGATAGCAATCAGCCCCAGCATTTT

J: TRBJ2-1
size: NA
V: TRBV18
length: 16
D: TRBD2
CDR3: CASSPATSGNNNEQFF
DNA: TGTGCCAGCTCACCCGCGACTAGCGGTAACAACAATGAGCAGTTCTTC

J: TRBJ2-3
size: NA
V: TRBV6-1
length: 14
D: NA
CDR3: CASSETTSTDTQYF
DNA: TGTGCCAGCAGTGAGACAACTAGCACAGATACGCAGTATTTT

J: TRBJ2-7
size: NA
V: TRBV3-1/TRBV3-2
length: 15
D: TRBD2
CDR3: CASSRGLVGEYEQYF
DNA: TGTGCCAGCAGCCGAGGACTAGTTGGAGAATACGAGCAGTACTTC